Shown below are 26 T cell receptor beta chains from a single sample sequenced in a study of shared clonotypes between healthy human individuals. Sequencing used immunoSEQ multiplex PCR; TCRdb keeps in-frame clones, though not all of them. The profile shows 2 million to 3 million clones, 85% to 95% of them singletons. The sequenced sample consisted of naive CD4+ T cells sorted from blood. Subset: CD45RA+ positively selected. These receptors originate from a man between 18 and 29 years old in good health.

The chain has TRBV5-6 and TRBJ2-6; D is undetermined. V lost 4 bases and J lost 2, with 10 bases in between. Germline CDR1 reads SGHDT; CDR2 reads YYEEEE. CDR3 size: 15 residues. In DNA form, the CDR3 reads TGTGCCAGCAGCCGCCGAAGCACTGGGGCCAACGTCCTGACTTTC. This encodes CASSRRSTGANVLTF.

The chain links TRBV4-2 to TRBJ2-7; D possibly uses TRBD1 or TRBD2 (6 bases each). The CDR3 is 18 amino acids. Germline V gives CDR1 LGHNA, CDR2 YNFKEQ. V dropped 4 bases and J dropped 2 bases, with 24 bases sitting between them. The CDR3 DNA reads as TGTGCCAGCAGCCCGTGGAATCTGGGGCTTAGGGGGGCCTACGAGCAGTACTTC. Translation: CASSPWNLGLRGAYEQYF.

This rearrangement joins TRBV27 to TRBJ2-6; D gene unclear. CDR3 length equals 17 residues. The V end was cut by 6 bases, the J end by 0 bases, with 15 bases between. CDR1 is MNHEY, CDR2 SMNVEV, per germline (reference sequence). The CDR3 nucleotides read TGTGCCAGCAGCAAATATGGACCGAGCTCTGGGGCCAACGTCCTGACTTTC. It is translated as CASSKYGPSSGANVLTF.

The chain couples TRBV18 to TRBJ2-7, with TRBD2 matching over 7 bases. CDR1 is KGHSH, CDR2 LQKENI, per germline. Germline trimming cut 4 bases from V and 2 bases from J; bases unmatched to any gene: 14. The CDR3 covers 17 residues. The CDR3 DNA sequence: TGTGCCAGCTCACTTTCCTCCCGCGGGGGAGTCGCCTACGAGCAGTACTTC. It encodes CASSLSSRGGVAYEQYF.

This rearrangement joins TRBV5-4 to TRBJ2-7; tentatively, D is TRBD1 or TRBD2 (6 bases each). The CDR3 runs to 15 residues. Germline V gives CDR1 SGHNT, CDR2 YYREEE (reference sequence). Trimming pared 2 bases from V and 2 bases from J, leaving 14 bases between. CDR3 sequence: CASSFSGGPAYEQYF. The CDR3 coding sequence is TGTGCCAGCAGCTTTTCTGGGGGGCCTGCCTACGAGCAGTACTTC. The full variable domain, in which reference TRBV5-4 and TRBJ2-7 provide the parts outside the CDR3, is ETGVTQSPTHLIKTRGQQVTLRCSSQSGHNTVSWYQQALGQGPQFIFQYYREEENGRGNFPPRFSGLQFPNYSSELNVNALELDDSALYLCASSFSGGPAYEQYFGPGTRLTVT.

The chain has TRBV5-1 and TRBJ1-4, with 7 bases identical to TRBD1. CDR3 length: 18 residues. Germline V gene sequence: CDR1 SGHRS, CDR2 YFSETQ. Losses at the gene ends were 3 bases for V and 0 bases for J; bases not matched to a gene: 11. The CDR3 coding sequence is TGCGCCAGCAGCTCCTCGACAGGGATAGAAACAACTAATGAAAAACTGTTTTTT. Translated, it gives CASSSSTGIETTNEKLFF. Full variable domain (outside the CDR3, taken from reference TRBV5-1 and TRBJ1-4): KAGVTQTPRYLIKTRGQQVTLSCSPISGHRSVSWYQQTPGQGLQFLFEYFSETQRNKGNFPGRFSGRQFSNSRSEMNVSTLELGDSALYLCASSSSTGIETTNEKLFFGSGTQLSVL.

The rearrangement uses TRBV9 and TRBJ1-6; D unclear. Germline CDR1 reads SGDLS; CDR2 reads YYNGEE. Deletions cut 3 bases from V and 6 bases from J, with 13 bases between. There are 15 residues in the CDR3. In DNA form, the CDR3 reads TGTGCCAGCAGCGCCCGGACCTTCCGTAATTCACCCCTCCACTTT. This sequence encodes CASSARTFRNSPLHF.

The chain recombines TRBV6-1 with TRBJ1-2; TRBD1 is a possible D gene (6 bases). Trimming removed 0 bases at V and 6 bases at J, with 20 bases between. Germline CDR1 and CDR2: MNHNS and SASEGT. The CDR3 sequence is 17 residues long. In DNA, the CDR3 is TGTGCCAGCAGTGAAGCGGTCAGCGGACAGCCTTGGGATGGCTACACCTTC. This translates into CASSEAVSGQPWDGYTF.

The V gene is TRBV6-5, the J gene TRBJ2-3; TRBD1 agrees at 12 bases. V lost 4 bases to trimming and J lost 6 bases; unmatched junction nucleotides: 2. The CDR3 consists of 14 residues. The germline V gene has CDR1 MNHEY and CDR2 SVGAGI. CDR3 bases: TGTGCCAGCAGTTCCGGGACAGGGGGCGATACGCAGTATTTT. Its translation is CASSSGTGGDTQYF.

The chain couples TRBV19 to TRBJ2-1, with TRBD1 matching 8 bases. The length of the CDR3 is 15 residues. Losses at the gene ends were 6 bases for V and 0 bases for J; bases not matched to a gene: 4. Germline CDR1 and CDR2: LNHDA and SQIVND (reference sequence). CDR3 coding DNA: TGTGCCAGTAGGGACAGGGTGAGCTCCTACAATGAGCAGTTCTTC. Translated, it gives CASRDRVSSYNEQFF.

The rearrangement joins TRBV15 to TRBJ1-5, with TRBD1 as a possible D gene (6 bases). Germline V gives CDR1 LNHNV, CDR2 YYDKDF (reference sequence). This CDR3 is built from 17 residues. Trimming pared 5 bases from V and 2 bases from J, leaving 19 bases between. The CDR3 region has the DNA TGTGCCACCAGCTATTCTCAGGGGCTTCGGGGCAATCAGCCCCAGCATTTT. The encoded protein is CATSYSQGLRGNQPQHF.

This chain connects TRBV6-1 to TRBJ1-1; D remains ambiguous. Germline V lookup: CDR1 MNHNS, CDR2 SASEGT. With 6 bases removed from V and 5 bases from J, the gap between germline ends came to 10 bases. This CDR3 has 12 residues. This CDR3 reads CASSHLGTEAFF. CDR3 bases: TGTGCCAGCAGCCATTTGGGGACTGAAGCTTTCTTT.

Turning to this clone: Other nucleotide sequences in the sample specify the same CDR3. The chain employs TRBV6-5 and TRBJ1-1; the D is unclear. Germline values: CDR1 MNHEY, CDR2 SVGAGI. This CDR3 has 14 amino acids. V was shortened by 4 bases and J by 2 bases, with 11 bases between the two germline ends. The CDR3 sequence: CASSSPSGNTEAFF. In DNA form, the CDR3 reads TGTGCCAGCAGTTCCCCCTCGGGTAACACTGAAGCTTTCTTT.

The chain is built from TRBV11-2 and TRBJ1-1; 8 nucleotides line up with TRBD1. Germline V gene data show CDR1 as SGHAT and CDR2 as FQNNGV. The V and J ends lost 2 bases and 6 bases, in that order; junction bases with no gene match: 8. The length of the CDR3 is 15 residues. The CDR3 reads CASSLNTGGWAEAFF. In DNA form, the CDR3 reads TGTGCCAGCAGCTTAAACACAGGGGGGTGGGCTGAAGCTTTCTTT.

The chain links TRBV19 to TRBJ2-5; TRBD1 might be the D (5 bases). The CDR3 has 15 amino acids. Per germline, CDR1 LNHDA and CDR2 SQIVND (reference sequence). Between the trimmed V and J ends, which lost 4 bases and 0 bases, there was a span of 12 bases. The CDR3 DNA is TGTGCCAGTAGTAAAGGATTGACAGACCAAGAGACCCAGTACTTC. The encoded protein is CASSKGLTDQETQYF.

The J gene is TRBJ2-5, the V gene TRBV6-6; D not certain. Trimming cost V 6 bases and J 4 bases, with 9 bases left between them. The germline V gene has CDR1 MNHNY and CDR2 SVGAGI (reference sequence). The CDR3 is made up of 12 amino acids. The CDR3 reads CASSPVAETQYF. CDR3 DNA: TGTGCCAGCAGCCCGGTTGCAGAGACCCAGTACTTC.

This clone was counted a few times. The V and J genes are TRBV7-6 and TRBJ1-1, with unresolved D. This CDR3 comprises 13 residues. The germline gives CDR1 SGHVS, CDR2 FNYEAQ. Trimming removed 6 bases from V and 0 bases from J, with 8 bases in between. CDR3 bases: TGTGCCAGCAGGAAGAGCTTGAACACTGAAGCTTTCTTT. Encoded protein: CASRKSLNTEAFF. Complete variable domain (other parts from reference TRBV7-6 and TRBJ1-1): GAGVSQSPRYKVTKRGQDVALRCDPISGHVSLYWYRQALGQGPEFLTYFNYEAQQDKSGLPNDRFSAERPEGSISTLTIQRTEQRDSAMYRCASRKSLNTEAFFGQGTRLTVV.

A remark on this clone: This sample also contains other DNA sequences that code for the same CDR3. The gene calls are TRBV15 and TRBJ2-5; 15 bases align to TRBD2. From germline, CDR1 is LNHNV and CDR2 YYDKDF (reference sequence). V lost 3 bases to trimming and J lost 5 bases; unmatched junction nucleotides: 1. The CDR3 contains 15 residues. CDR3 nucleotides: TGTGCCACCAGCAGGGGACTAGCGGGAGGCGAGACCCAGTACTTC. It yields the protein CATSRGLAGGETQYF.

This chain connects TRBV30 to TRBJ2-1, with a possible D match to TRBD2 (5 bases). CDR1 is GTSNPN and CDR2 is SVGIG in the germline V gene (reference sequence). CDR3 size: 16 residues. Trimming pared 0 bases from V and 5 bases from J, leaving 17 bases between. CDR3 DNA: TGTGCCTGGAGTGTAGCTTCTGGCCTAGCCAACAATGAGCAGTTCTTC. Translation gives CAWSVASGLANNEQFF.

Of note for this clone: Other DNA sequences in the same sample also yield this CDR3. This chain joins TRBV11-2 and TRBJ2-5; possibly TRBD1 or TRBD2 for D (6 bases each). Deletions cut 6 bases from V and 3 bases from J, with 8 bases between. CDR1 SGHAT and CDR2 FQNNGV come from the germline V gene. The CDR3 runs to 12 residues. The CDR3 spells CASRRGEETQYF. The CDR3 DNA follows: TGTGCCAGCAGGAGGGGGGAAGAGACCCAGTACTTC.

The chain recombines TRBV2 with TRBJ2-3, with TRBD2 as a possible D gene (6 bases). The length of the CDR3 is 14 residues. Trimming took 4 bases from V and 2 from J, leaving 10 bases between them. CDR1 and CDR2 (germline): SNHLY, FYNNEI. Written as DNA, the CDR3 is TGTGCCAGCAGTGCGGGACTGATCACAGATACGCAGTATTTT. It specifies CASSAGLITDTQYF.

This chain links TRBV5-4 with TRBJ2-6; TRBD1 matches at 7 bases. J lost 0 bases, V lost 4 bases, and 4 bases had no gene match. This CDR3 spans 16 amino acids. Germline V gives CDR1 SGHNT, CDR2 YYREEE (reference sequence). The CDR3 sequence: CASSPTGVSGANVLTF. For the CDR3, the DNA is TGTGCCAGCAGCCCAACAGGGGTCTCTGGGGCCAACGTCCTGACTTTC.

The chain uses TRBV6-1 and TRBJ2-2; either TRBD1 or TRBD2 may supply D (5 bases each). V lost 10 bases and J 2 bases, leaving 14 bases between the germline ends. The CDR3 is made up of 14 amino acids. From germline, CDR1 is MNHNS and CDR2 SASEGT. As DNA, the CDR3 is TGTGCCACCTTGACGGGACGTAACACCGGGGAGCTGTTTTTT. This encodes CATLTGRNTGELFF.

This clone has only a few counts. This sample also contains other DNA sequences that code for the same CDR3. The chain links TRBV5-1 to TRBJ1-4; 9 bases are shared with TRBD1. CDR1 is SGHRS and CDR2 is YFSETQ in the germline V gene. This CDR3 is 14 amino acids long. With 4 bases clipped from V and 5 bases from J, the junction kept 3 bases outside the gene matches. In DNA form, the CDR3 reads TGCGCCAGCAGCCGGGACAGGGTGAATGAAAAACTGTTTTTT. Protein sequence: CASSRDRVNEKLFF.

This chain uses TRBV7-9 with TRBJ1-1; D gene ambiguous. Germline CDR1 and CDR2: SEHNR and FQNEAQ (reference sequence). This CDR3 region has 13 residues. V shed 7 bases and J shed 11 bases, with 20 bases lying between them. The CDR3 loop reads CASTPILFLMAFF. CDR3 DNA sequence: TGTGCCAGCACCCCCATCCTTTTTCTGATGGCTTTCTTT. The full variable domain, rest sourced from reference TRBV7-9 and TRBJ1-1, is DTGVSQNPRHKITKRGQNVTFRCDPISEHNRLYWYRQTLGQGPEFLTYFQNEAQLEKSRLLSDRFSAERPKGSFSTLEIQRTEQGDSAMYLCASTPILFLMAFFGQGTRLTVV.

The chain employs TRBV5-8 and TRBJ1-4, with D uncertain. This CDR3 has 14 amino acids. Trimming cost V 1 base and J 8 bases, with 12 bases left between them. Germline assignment: CDR1 SGHTS and CDR2 YDEGEE. The CDR3: CASSLNLPGEKLFF. The CDR3, as DNA: TGTGCCAGCAGCTTGAACCTACCCGGCGAAAAACTGTTTTTT. Full variable domain (remainder filled in from reference TRBV5-8 and TRBJ1-4): EAGVTQSPTHLIKTRGQQATLRCSPISGHTSVYWYQQALGLGLQFLLWYDEGEERNRGNFPPRFSGRQFPNYSSELNVNALELEDSALYLCASSLNLPGEKLFFGSGTQLSVL.